This T cell receptor beta chain is drawn from a study of blood T cell repertoires in COVID-19. Produced via immunoSEQ multiplex PCR; TCRdb's table is partial and in-frame only. The sample yields under 95,000 clones, 70% to 90% seen once. V trimming: 5 bases; J trimming: 7 bases; junction bases outside the gene matches: 22. The germline V gene encodes CDR1 SGHTA and CDR2 FQGNSA. The CDR3 runs 19 residues. Source material: peripheral blood. This sequence joins TRBV7-2 and TRBJ2-3, with 9 bases aligning to TRBD1. The origin of this receptor is a man aged 40-50 years with acute or convalescent COVID-19. The CDR3 loop is CASSVQGASGTDYPYTQYF. The CDR3 DNA sequence: TGTGCCAGCAGCGTACAGGGGGCGTCCGGGACCGACTACCCGTATACGCAGTATTTT.